This TCR beta chain was found in a study of blood T cell repertoires in COVID-19 (dated by TCRdb to the early 2020s). About the investigation overall: Samples covering the acute and convalescent phases of COVID-19 were provided by collaborators in the United States, Italy and Spain. The samples were drawn from the first 160 participants of the ongoing ImmuneRACE study and from over a thousand subjects provided by 6 global collaborators. A freely available public database, intended as a resource for researchers studying the immune response to SARS-CoV-2, is where the repertoires were released. Subjects who had been exposed to COVID-19, were actively infected with it, or had recovered from it provided the deeply sampled blood TCRbeta repertoires that made up the dataset. Where HLA class I and class II types were available, the types were taken from metadata supplied by the sample provider, not from assay-based typing. The sample metadata nearly always contained a de-identified subject ID, COVID-19 status, age in years and sex. The material from the prospective study consisted of cDNA or gDNA derived from T cells, B-cell-depleted T cells, or PBMCs. On the study overall, not on this receptor specifically: Clinical and demographic metadata were provided uncurated, with the amount varying by source and participant.

Each collaborating institution followed its own protocols to collect whole blood in K2EDTA tubes. For TCRbeta analysis, collaborators shipped samples in one of three forms: frozen whole blood, isolated PBMCs, or DNA extracted from either of those sample types. This clone has only a few counts. The clone's antigen remains unknown. The record has no base qualities; no much larger clone is one base away. Compared with germline, V lacks 6 bases and J lacks 0 bases; bases without a gene match: 3. The CDR3, cysteine through phenylalanine, is 14 amino acids long. The entry retains the CDR3 DNA only, 42 bases that are in frame from base 1. Sequences MNHEY (CDR1) and SVGAGI (CDR2) are obtained from the germline V gene. TCRbeta CDR3 regions were amplified from genomic DNA using the immunoSEQ Assay, a bias-controlled multiplex PCR. The paper's data handling went like this. Nucleated cell counts per sample were estimated from amplification of reference gene primers within the assay. Sequence reads were collapsed and filtered to measure the absolute abundance of every unique TCRbeta CDR3 rearrangement. Productive Simpson clonality was computed per sample as the square root of Simpson's diversity index over productive rearrangements. TCRdb retrieved this table from immuneACCESS and kept in-frame rearrangements only. Not all clones are present; in checked studies, unresolved V genes account for under half, and no reason is known for the remainder. The DNA gave D and trimming, while V, J and clone size come from that table. Present in this sample are some 80,000 clones, roughly 80% of which were seen just once. The ten largest make up about 35% of the sample.

The chain was built from TRBV6-5 and TRBJ2-7; 9 nucleotides in the junction match TRBD2. The sequenced material came from peripheral blood. This sequence originates from a woman between 70 and 85 years old with acute or convalescent COVID-19. CDR3 protein: CASRRGGGSYEQYF. The sequenced DNA: TGTGCCAGCAGGCGCGGGGGGGGCTCCTACGAGCAGTACTTC.